The clone carrying this T cell receptor (beta chain) was picked up a small number of times. Antigen unknown. This entry is derived from a study of T cells in Graves' hyperthyroidism and ophthalmopathy. TCR beta CDR3 regions were amplified from RNA transcripts. The primer set for the first-round RT-PCR of the TCR CDR3 was HTBI. TCRdb passed the multiplex PCR reads through MiXCR, listing each CDR3 protein once. The data hold about 350,000 distinct CDR3 sequences, with approximately 15% observed a single time. Study-wide points: Most thyroid clonotypes that were expanded above 0.001 also turned up in blood.

From more than 9.5 ml of fresh peripheral blood, PBMCs were isolated. This clonotype originated in a woman younger than 45 with Graves' hyperthyroidism. The sequenced sample consisted of blood.

CDR3 in amino acids: CASSLASRGNYEQYF. CDR3 DNA: TGTGCCAGCAGTTTAGCGAGCAGGGGAAACTACGAGCAGTACTTC. The J gene is TRBJ2-7, the V gene TRBV12-3 or TRBV12-4, with D tentatively TRBD1 (6 bases). The CDR3 is 15 amino acids. Trimming removed 0 bases at V and 3 bases at J, with 12 bases between.